The 32 T cell receptor beta chains listed next were all sequenced from one sample in a study of cytomegalovirus exposure and HLA in healthy donors. Use of 60 Vbeta and 13 Jbeta primers characterized the PCR. Here immunoSEQ multiplex PCR was the method, and the copy in TCRdb shows in-frame clones only, minus some. Here the sample spans tens of thousands of clones, approximately 82% being singletons. The specimen was PBMCs. The receptors were gathered from a man younger than 30 in good health and CMV-seronegative.

V is TRBV4-1 and J is TRBJ1-1; maybe TRBD1 (5 bases). Trimming shortened V by 1 base and J by 14 bases, and 20 bases separated the two germline ends. CDR1 is MGHRA, CDR2 YSYEKL, per germline. CDR3 length: 14 amino acids. The CDR3 region is CASSQVGGGRESFF. CDR3 in DNA: TGCGCCAGCAGCCAAGTGGGCGGGGGTCGAGAGAGCTTCTTT.

The chain recombines TRBV27 with TRBJ1-1; tentative D call: TRBD1 (6 bases). CDR3 size: 14 residues. V was shortened by 5 bases and J by 5 bases, with 15 bases between the two germline ends. CDR1 is MNHEY and CDR2 is SMNVEV in the germline V gene (reference sequence). Here the CDR3 reads CASSTQGLVTEAFF. CDR3 nucleotides: TGTGCCAGCAGTACGCAGGGGTTAGTGACTGAAGCTTTCTTT.

The V gene is TRBV4-1, the J gene TRBJ2-5, with 10 bases identical to TRBD2. The CDR3 is made up of 14 amino acids. The germline gives CDR1 MGHRA, CDR2 YSYEKL. Trimming at V came to 5 bases and at J to 2 bases, leaving 2 bases not matched to a gene. This CDR3 reads CASSELAGQETQYF. In DNA form, the CDR3 reads TGCGCCAGCAGCGAACTAGCGGGGCAAGAGACCCAGTACTTC.

The chain uses TRBV7-2 and TRBJ1-1; D remains ambiguous. From germline, CDR1 is SGHTA and CDR2 FQGNSA. The V end was cut by 5 bases, the J end by 11 bases, with 21 bases between. CDR3 length equals 14 residues. The CDR3 sequence is CASSKWAGLSWAFF. DNA for the CDR3: TGTGCCAGCAGCAAGTGGGCGGGGTTGTCTTGGGCTTTCTTT.

The chain carries TRBV7-8 and TRBJ1-5; no definite D call. Trimming cost V 4 bases and J 4 bases, with 20 bases left between them. Per the germline V gene, CDR1 is SGHVS and CDR2 is FQNEAQ. The CDR3 covers 17 residues. CDR3 sequence: CASSSYAWGGGNQPQHF. CDR3 sequence (DNA): TGTGCCAGCAGCTCATATGCGTGGGGAGGAGGAAATCAGCCCCAGCATTTT.

This clone was counted between two and nine times. The chain carries TRBV28 and TRBJ2-5, with TRBD1 matching over 8 bases. The J call may be in error: the DNA end matches TRBJ2-7 better. This CDR3 is 13 amino acids long. Germline V gives CDR1 MDHEN, CDR2 SYDVKM. The CDR3 region is CASSSGQGYEQYF. The DNA of the CDR3 is TGTGCCAGCAGTTCCGGACAGGGCTACGAGCAGTACTTC.

This clone was seen a handful of times. The V call is TRBV4-2, the J call TRBJ2-7; D gene unclear. Trimming removed 0 bases at V and 0 bases at J, with 12 bases between. Germline CDR1 and CDR2: LGHNA and YNFKEQ. The CDR3 is 16 residues long. CDR3 sequence (DNA): TGTGCCAGCAGCCAAGACCTCAGGTCCCGCTCCTACGAGCAGTACTTC. This gives the protein CASSQDLRSRSYEQYF.

The V gene is TRBV19, the J gene TRBJ2-5; 7 nucleotides line up with TRBD2. Germline trimming cut 5 bases from V and 11 bases from J; bases unmatched to any gene: 11. The germline gives CDR1 LNHDA, CDR2 SQIVND (reference sequence). The CDR3 sequence is 13 residues long. The CDR3 is CASSPQGAREQYF. In DNA form, the CDR3 reads TGTGCCAGTAGTCCCCAGGGTGCGCGGGAGCAGTACTTC.

The V call is TRBV18, the J call TRBJ1-2; TRBD1 agrees at 7 bases. The germline V gene has CDR1 KGHSH and CDR2 LQKENI. J gave up 5 bases and V 6 bases, and 9 bases lay outside the gene matches. The CDR3 sequence is 14 residues long. The CDR3 loop is CASSRSGTAYGYTF. The CDR3 region has the DNA TGTGCCAGCTCGCGATCCGGGACAGCTTATGGCTACACCTTC.

This chain connects TRBV5-1 to TRBJ2-7, with D tentatively TRBD1 (5 bases). Germline CDR1 and CDR2: SGHRS and YFSETQ. V gave up 4 bases and J gave up 6 bases, with 20 bases separating them. The length of the CDR3 is 15 residues. The CDR3 is CASSPINAGNGEQYF. The CDR3 DNA reads as TGCGCCAGCAGCCCTATAAACGCAGGGAACGGCGAGCAGTACTTC.

This rearrangement joins TRBV29-1 to TRBJ2-3; the match to TRBD1 covers 7 bases. The length of the CDR3 is 13 residues. The trim removed 6 bases at V and 0 bases at J, leaving 3 bases unmatched. CDR1 and CDR2 from the germline V gene are SQVTM and ANQGSEA. CDR3 sequence (DNA): TGCAGCGTGATGACAGGGAGCACAGATACGCAGTATTTT. It is translated as CSVMTGSTDTQYF.

This sequence joins TRBV5-1 and TRBJ2-5; 9 nucleotides match TRBD1. Losses at the gene ends were 1 base for V and 5 bases for J; bases not matched to a gene: 9. The CDR3 is made up of 16 amino acids. Germline V CDR1 and CDR2: SGHRS, YFSETQ. This CDR3 is CASSLTGTGISETQYF. CDR3 bases: TGCGCCAGCAGCTTGACTGGGACAGGGATTTCGGAGACCCAGTACTTC. The variable domain in full, completed from reference TRBV5-1 and TRBJ2-5, reads KAGVTQTPRYLIKTRGQQVTLSCSPISGHRSVSWYQQTPGQGLQFLFEYFSETQRNKGNFPGRFSGRQFSNSRSEMNVSTLELGDSALYLCASSLTGTGISETQYFGPGTRLLVL.

This clone was picked up a small number of times. The J gene is TRBJ2-1, the V gene TRBV11-2; weak D call: TRBD2 (5 bases). This CDR3 contains 17 residues. V dropped 7 bases and J dropped 5 bases, with 24 bases sitting between them. CDR1 and CDR2 (germline): SGHAT, FQNNGV. The CDR3 sequence: CASINLGLVVKDNEQFF. The CDR3 nucleotides read TGTGCCAGCATCAACTTAGGACTCGTAGTTAAGGACAATGAGCAGTTCTTC.

This sequence joins TRBV6-5 and TRBJ2-4, with 12 bases lining up with TRBD1. The CDR3 covers 16 residues. The junction had 3 bases not matched to a gene; V was cut back by 0 bases and J by 6 bases. The germline V gene encodes CDR1 MNHEY and CDR2 SVGAGI. CDR3 loop: CASSYSPGQGANIQYF. The CDR3 DNA reads as TGTGCCAGCAGTTACTCACCGGGACAGGGGGCAAACATTCAGTACTTC.

The rearrangement joins TRBV4-3 to TRBJ2-7, with 10 positions matching TRBD1. Losses at the gene ends were 1 base for V and 6 bases for J; bases not matched to a gene: 3. This CDR3 is 14 amino acids long. Germline V gives CDR1 LGHNA, CDR2 YSLEER. This CDR3 reads CASSQGTGGVEQYF. The CDR3 DNA follows: TGCGCCAGCAGCCAAGGGACAGGGGGTGTCGAGCAGTACTTC.

The chain carries TRBV7-9 and TRBJ1-1; D remains unclear. V shed 10 bases and J shed 0 bases, with 9 bases lying between them. The V gene's germline CDR1 is SEHNR and CDR2 FQNEAQ (reference sequence). The CDR3 covers 12 residues. The CDR3 DNA reads TGTGCCAAGGAGCTTTTGAACACTGAAGCTTTCTTT. Translating it yields CAKELLNTEAFF.

The chain couples TRBV19 to TRBJ2-1; tentative D call: TRBD1 (6 bases). Germline loops: CDR1 LNHDA, CDR2 SQIVND (reference sequence). This CDR3 has 15 residues. Deletions cut 7 bases from V and 13 bases from J, with 26 bases between. The CDR3 protein is CASIPSRTAQTSQFF. Here the CDR3 DNA reads TGTGCCAGTATCCCATCCCGGACAGCCCAAACTAGTCAGTTCTTC.

This chain uses TRBV5-8 with TRBJ2-7, with D possibly matching TRBD1 (5 bases). Germline-derived CDR1 and CDR2 are SGHTS and YDEGEE. The V end lost 4 bases, the J end lost 4 bases, and 12 bases lay between the germline ends. The CDR3 has 13 amino acids. The CDR3 bases are TGTGCCAGCAGCCTCAGGGCCACATACGAGCAGTACTTC. It codes for CASSLRATYEQYF.

This sequence joins TRBV6-5 and TRBJ2-2; the D is unclear. The CDR3 length is 13 residues. Trimming cost V 0 bases and J 5 bases, with 4 bases left between them. Germline CDR1 MNHEY, CDR2 SVGAGI. The CDR3 is CASSYSPTGELFF. Written as DNA, the CDR3 is TGTGCCAGCAGTTACTCTCCTACCGGGGAGCTGTTTTTT.

Only a few counts were recorded for this clone. CDR3 sequence (DNA): TGCGCCAGCAGCCAACCGGGACAGGGCTTCAATGAGCAGTTCTTC. Protein product: CASSQPGQGFNEQFF. The chain is built from TRBV5-1 and TRBJ2-1; 9 bases line up with TRBD1. Germline loops: CDR1 SGHRS, CDR2 YFSETQ. The CDR3 sequence is 15 residues long. With 4 bases clipped from V and 6 bases from J, the junction kept 8 bases outside the gene matches.

This clone has a handful of counts. The chain links TRBV4-3 to TRBJ2-5; 13 nucleotides agree with TRBD2. This CDR3 spans 16 amino acids. Germline trimming cut 4 bases from V and 4 bases from J; bases unmatched to any gene: 6. Germline CDR1 LGHNA, CDR2 YSLEER. CDR3 protein: CASSRTSGRAGETQYF. DNA of the CDR3: TGCGCCAGCAGCCGCACTAGCGGGAGGGCCGGAGAGACCCAGTACTTC.

This chain connects TRBV5-1 to TRBJ2-7; 13 bases are a match to TRBD2. This CDR3 spans 16 amino acids. CDR1 is SGHRS, CDR2 YFSETQ, per germline. With 0 bases clipped from V and 3 bases from J, the junction kept 3 bases outside the gene matches. Written as DNA, the CDR3 is TGCGCCAGCAGCTTGGTACTAGCGGGAGGGGTCTACGAGCAGTACTTC. It codes for CASSLVLAGGVYEQYF.

The chain is built from TRBV6-5 and TRBJ1-3; no clear D gene. Germline CDR1 MNHEY, CDR2 SVGAGI. Trimming removed 8 bases from V and 0 bases from J, with 14 bases in between. This CDR3 is built from 15 residues. The CDR3 loop reads CASWSLFYSGNTIYF. CDR3 nucleotides: TGTGCCAGCTGGAGTCTTTTCTACTCTGGAAACACCATATATTTT.

J is TRBJ1-3 and V is TRBV9, with no clear D. V lost 1 base, J lost 3 bases, and 11 bases lay in between. The CDR3 sequence is 15 residues long. The germline V gene encodes CDR1 SGDLS and CDR2 YYNGEE. This chain's CDR3 is CASSVTAEIGNTIYF. For the CDR3, the DNA is TGTGCCAGCAGCGTAACAGCGGAGATTGGAAACACCATATATTTT.

The chain has TRBV4-2 and TRBJ2-1, with 10 positions matching TRBD2. V trimming: 0 bases; J trimming: 9 bases; junction bases outside the gene matches: 11. This CDR3 has 17 residues. Per the germline V gene, CDR1 is LGHNA and CDR2 is YNFKEQ. The CDR3 DNA reads as TGTGCCAGCAGCCAAGATTGGGCTAGCGGGAGTCATGGTGAGCAGTTCTTC. This codes for CASSQDWASGSHGEQFF.

The table lists this clone with a few counts. The chain links TRBV25-1 to TRBJ2-2, with D possibly matching TRBD2 (5 bases). Germline V lookup: CDR1 MGHDK, CDR2 SYGVNS. CDR3 length equals 14 residues. Trimming took off 6 bases at V and 2 bases at J, with 10 bases between the two ends. DNA for the CDR3: TGTGCCAGCAGGGAGGCTCTAAACACCGGGGAGCTGTTTTTT. It is translated as CASREALNTGELFF.

V and J are TRBV7-9 and TRBJ2-5, with 7 bases that match TRBD2. Germline assignment: CDR1 SEHNR and CDR2 FQNEAQ (reference sequence). J gave up 4 bases and V 0 bases, and 8 bases lay outside the gene matches. The CDR3 is 16 amino acids. The CDR3 spells CASSLAGGRPRETQYF. The CDR3 nucleotides read TGTGCCAGCAGCTTAGCGGGAGGGCGACCGCGAGAGACCCAGTACTTC. The full variable domain, rest sourced from reference TRBV7-9 and TRBJ2-5, is DTGVSQNPRHKITKRGQNVTFRCDPISEHNRLYWYRQTLGQGPEFLTYFQNEAQLEKSRLLSDRFSAERPKGSFSTLEIQRTEQGDSAMYLCASSLAGGRPRETQYFGPGTRLLVL.

Written as DNA, the CDR3 is TGTGCCAGCAGTTTAGGGGCAGGGAATCAGCCCCAGCATTTT. Translating gives CASSLGAGNQPQHF. J is TRBJ1-5 and V is TRBV28; D is possibly TRBD1 (5 bases). CDR3 size: 14 residues. The V gene's germline CDR1 is MDHEN and CDR2 SYDVKM. The ends were cut back, 2 bases at V and 4 bases at J, with 9 bases in the middle.

The chain has TRBV4-2 and TRBJ2-7; 7 nucleotides agree with TRBD2. The CDR3 sequence is 16 residues long. V trimming: 0 bases; J trimming: 2 bases; junction bases outside the gene matches: 7. Germline V lookup: CDR1 LGHNA, CDR2 YNFKEQ. This CDR3 reads CASSQEMGRAAYEQYF. The CDR3 bases are TGTGCCAGCAGCCAAGAGATGGGGAGGGCCGCCTACGAGCAGTACTTC.

This chain joins TRBV2 and TRBJ1-5, with a weak D call TRBD1 (5 bases). Between the trimmed V and J ends, which lost 7 bases and 3 bases, there was a span of 13 bases. The CDR3 runs to 14 residues. Per germline, CDR1 SNHLY and CDR2 FYNNEI. DNA of the CDR3: TGTGCCAGCACCCCTAGACAGAACAATCAGCCCCAGCATTTT. Encoded protein: CASTPRQNNQPQHF.

The rearrangement uses TRBV19 and TRBJ1-2; D is ambiguous. The CDR3 runs 15 residues. Germline loops: CDR1 LNHDA, CDR2 SQIVND (reference sequence). Trimming stripped 3 bases from V and 1 base from J, with 12 bases between. The CDR3 DNA sequence: TGTGCCAGTAGTATGGAAAACGGGTTTAACTATGGCTACACCTTC. Translating gives CASSMENGFNYGYTF.

V and J are TRBV30 and TRBJ2-2; 9 nucleotides line up with TRBD1. V was pared by 1 base and J by 5 bases, with 5 bases of the junction left unmatched. Germline values: CDR1 GTSNPN, CDR2 SVGIG (reference sequence). This CDR3 region has 15 residues. CDR3 DNA: TGTGCCTGGAGTGCCGGGACAGGGAGGACCGGGGAGCTGTTTTTT. Protein: CAWSAGTGRTGELFF.